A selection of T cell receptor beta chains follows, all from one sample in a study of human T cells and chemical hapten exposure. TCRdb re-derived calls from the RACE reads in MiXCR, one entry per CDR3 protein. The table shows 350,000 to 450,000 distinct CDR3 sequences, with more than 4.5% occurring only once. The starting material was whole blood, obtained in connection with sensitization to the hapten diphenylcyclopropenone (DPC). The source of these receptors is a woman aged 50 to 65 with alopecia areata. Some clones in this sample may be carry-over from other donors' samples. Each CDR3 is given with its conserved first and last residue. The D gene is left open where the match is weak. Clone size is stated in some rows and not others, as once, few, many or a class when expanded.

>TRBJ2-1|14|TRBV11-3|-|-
TGTGCCAGCAGCCCAGTGGTGGGGCTTGGGGAGCAGTTCTTC
CASSPVVGLGEQFF
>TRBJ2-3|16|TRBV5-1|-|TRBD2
TGCGCCAGCAGCCCCCCGACTAGCAGAAGCACAGATACGCAGTATTTT
CASSPPTSRSTDTQYF
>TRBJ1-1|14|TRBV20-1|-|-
TGCAGTGCAACTCCGGGACACCTGAACACTGAAGCTTTCTTT
CSATPGHLNTEAFF
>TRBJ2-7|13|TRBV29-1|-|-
TGCAGCGTTGGGTCCCCAGGGTACGGCGAGCAGTACTTC
CSVGSPGYGEQYF
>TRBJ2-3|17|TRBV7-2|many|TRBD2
TGTGCCAGCAGCTTAGCCACCGCGGGAGGGAGGAAAAATACGCAGTATTTT
CASSLATAGGRKNTQYF
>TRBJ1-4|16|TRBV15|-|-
TGTGCCACCAGCAGCCTCCGAAAGGGGTTAAATGAAAAACTGTTTTTT
CATSSLRKGLNEKLFF
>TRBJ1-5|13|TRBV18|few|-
TGTGCCAGCTCACCACTAGAATTCGGGCCCCAGCATTTT
CASSPLEFGPQHF
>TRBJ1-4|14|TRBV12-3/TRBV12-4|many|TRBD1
TGTGCCAGCAGTTTAACAGGGGATATCGGTCAACTGTTTTTT
CASSLTGDIGQLFF
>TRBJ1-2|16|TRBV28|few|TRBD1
TGTGCCAGCAGTCTCGCCGGGACAGGCACTAACTATGGCTACACCTTC
CASSLAGTGTNYGYTF
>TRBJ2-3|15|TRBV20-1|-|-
TGCAGTGTTAGGGGCCAGGGCACCATGGCAGATACGCAGTATTTT
CSVRGQGTMADTQYF
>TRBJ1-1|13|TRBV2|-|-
TGTGCCACTCAGGGAAGTCGGAACACTGAAGCTTTCTTT
CATQGSRNTEAFF
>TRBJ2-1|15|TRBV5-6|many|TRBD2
TGTGCCAGCAGCTCGGGACTAGCGGGGGGAACTGAGCAGTTCTTC
CASSSGLAGGTEQFF
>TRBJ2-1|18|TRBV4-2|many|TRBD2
TGTGCCAGCAGCCAAGGACTAGCGGGAGTCATGTCCTACAATGAGCAGTTCTTC
CASSQGLAGVMSYNEQFF
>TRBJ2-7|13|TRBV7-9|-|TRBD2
TGTGCCAGCGAACGGGAGGGCCCCAGCGAGCAGTACTTC
CASEREGPSEQYF
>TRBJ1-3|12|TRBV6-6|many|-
TGTGCCAGCAGTTCCGCGGGAAACACCATATATTTT
CASSSAGNTIYF
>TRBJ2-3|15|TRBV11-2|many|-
TGTGCCAGCAGCTTGGAATTGAGCCCCGAGGAAACGCAGTATTTT
CASSLELSPEETQYF